This entry lists 17 T cell receptor beta chains sequenced from one sample in a study of Graves' ophthalmopathy and Graves' hyperthyroidism. Amplifying from RNA transcripts, the study obtained TCR beta CDR3 regions. The authors performed first-round RT-PCR with HTBI primers and then a second-round multiplex PCR. A single record per CDR3 protein comes from TCRdb applying MiXCR to the multiplex PCR reads. The sample has about 220,000 distinct CDR3 sequences; 20% to 25% are singletons. The sample was peripheral blood. The receptors derive from a woman aged 50 to 60 with Graves' ophthalmopathy.

This clonotype was counted a few times. This sequence joins TRBV19 and TRBJ2-7; D is unresolved. The CDR3 extends over 14 amino acids. The germline gives CDR1 LNHDA, CDR2 SQIVND (reference sequence). V gave up 6 bases and J gave up 2 bases, with 14 bases separating them. This chain's CDR3 is CASSPQNRAYEQYF. In DNA, the CDR3 is TGTGCCAGTAGCCCACAAAACAGAGCCTACGAGCAGTACTTC.

This clonotype was observed many times. The CDR3 DNA is TGTGCCAGCGGGCCGACAGGCGGCTACACCTTC. This gives the protein CASGPTGGYTF. The chain employs TRBV27 and TRBJ1-2, with D perhaps matching TRBD1 (6 bases). Trimming left V 8 bases short and J 8 bases short, with 12 bases between. This CDR3 comprises 11 residues. Germline CDR1 reads MNHEY; CDR2 reads SMNVEV (reference sequence).

This clonotype has a count of ten or more. CDR3 nucleotides: TGTGCCAGCGGAGGGGGCTTGAACAATCAGCCCCAGCATTTT. Encoded protein: CASGGGLNNQPQHF. The chain uses TRBV28 and TRBJ1-5, with 7 bases lining up with TRBD1. With V trimmed by 8 bases and J by 3 bases, 7 bases remained unmatched. The germline V gene has CDR1 MDHEN and CDR2 SYDVKM. This CDR3 contains 14 residues. The full variable domain, completed using reference TRBV28 and TRBJ1-5, is DVKVTQSSRYLVKRTGEKVFLECVQDMDHENMFWYRQDPGLGLRLIYFSYDVKMKEKGDIPEGYSVSREKKERFSLILESASTNQTSMYLCASGGGLNNQPQHFGDGTRLSIL.

The V call is TRBV3-1, the J call TRBJ2-4, with D maybe TRBD1 (5 bases). CDR3 length equals 14 residues. Trimming took off 4 bases at V and 4 bases at J, with 11 bases between the two ends. Looked up from germline, CDR1 is LGHDT and CDR2 is YNNKEL (reference sequence). The CDR3 region has the DNA TGTGCCAGCAGCCGAGGCAGGGTAAAAAACATTCAGTACTTC. This codes for CASSRGRVKNIQYF.

Ten or more counts support this clonotype. The J gene is TRBJ2-4, the V gene TRBV15, with unresolved D. Germline V CDR1 and CDR2: LNHNV, YYDKDF (reference sequence). V shed 1 base and J shed 0 bases, with 10 bases lying between them. The CDR3 loop spans 16 amino acids. The CDR3 loop reads CATSRGGALAKNIQYF. In DNA, the CDR3 is TGTGCCACCAGCAGAGGCGGAGCCCTAGCCAAAAACATTCAGTACTTC. The variable domain in full, with the rest retrieved from reference TRBV15 and TRBJ2-4, is DAMVIQNPRYQVTQFGKPVTLSCSQTLNHNVMYWYQQKSSQAPKLLFHYYDKDFNNEADTPDNFQSRRPNTSFCFLDIRSPGLGDTAMYLCATSRGGALAKNIQYFGAGTRLSVL.

This clonotype was detected a few times. The chain carries TRBV20-1 and TRBJ2-3; D is perhaps TRBD2 (6 bases). Trimming took 5 bases from V and 6 from J, leaving 15 bases between them. Per germline, CDR1 DFQATT and CDR2 SNEGSKA (reference sequence). This CDR3 region has 13 residues. CDR3 sequence: CSALGGAADTQYF. CDR3 coding DNA: TGCAGTGCTCTGGGCGGGGCCGCTGATACGCAGTATTTT.

This clonotype has ten or more counts. The V gene is TRBV5-1, the J gene TRBJ1-1; weak D call: TRBD1 (6 bases). This CDR3 has 17 residues. V lost 3 bases and J 6 bases, leaving 24 bases between the germline ends. CDR1 is SGHRS, CDR2 YFSETQ, per germline. CDR3 in DNA: TGCGCCAGCAGCTCTCCTGTTGGGGGGGCGGCAGGAGCTGAAGCTTTCTTT. Its protein is CASSSPVGGAAGAEAFF.

The CDR3 DNA reads TGTGCCAGCAGCGGAACATGGGTGGAGGCTGAAGCTTTCTTT. Translation: CASSGTWVEAEAFF. The J gene is TRBJ1-1, the V gene TRBV6-2 or TRBV6-3; D is uncertain. Germline V lookup: CDR1 MNHEY, CDR2 SVGEGT. Trimming pared 6 bases from V and 6 bases from J, leaving 17 bases between. The CDR3 extends over 14 amino acids.

This clonotype has just a few counts. This chain links TRBV5-1 with TRBJ1-1; maybe TRBD1 (6 bases). This CDR3 region has 15 residues. CDR1 and CDR2 (germline): SGHRS, YFSETQ. V gave up 0 bases and J gave up 2 bases, with 11 bases separating them. The CDR3 bases are TGCGCCAGCAGCTTGGGATTACAGGGAAACACTGAAGCTTTCTTT. Protein product: CASSLGLQGNTEAFF. Looking up the rest from reference TRBV5-1 and TRBJ1-1 gives the full variable domain: KAGVTQTPRYLIKTRGQQVTLSCSPISGHRSVSWYQQTPGQGLQFLFEYFSETQRNKGNFPGRFSGRQFSNSRSEMNVSTLELGDSALYLCASSLGLQGNTEAFFGQGTRLTVV.

This clonotype was seen repeatedly, ten times or more. The chain couples TRBV12-3 or TRBV12-4 to TRBJ2-7; a possible D gene is TRBD1 (5 bases). The CDR3 has 11 amino acids. V gave up 8 bases and J gave up 1 base, with 6 bases separating them. The CDR3 bases are TGTGCCAGCGGGGCGTCCTACGAGCAGTACTTC. Translation gives CASGASYEQYF.

Remarks on this clonotype: A much bigger clone sits one base away, suggesting this may be a read error. The chain employs TRBV11-2 and TRBJ2-2, with D hard to call. From germline, CDR1 is SGHAT and CDR2 FQNNGV. This CDR3 is built from 15 residues. The CDR3: CAISLVSHFTGELFF. In nucleotides, the CDR3 is TGTGCCATCAGCTTAGTTAGTCATTTCACCGGGGAGCTGTTTTTT.

This clonotype was recorded many times. The chain employs TRBV6-1 and TRBJ2-2; D uncertain. The CDR3 contains 14 residues. The germline V gene has CDR1 MNHNS and CDR2 SASEGT. Trimming removed 6 bases from V and 2 bases from J, with 10 bases in between. CDR3 sequence reads: CASRAAYNTGELFF. The DNA for the CDR3 is TGTGCCAGCAGGGCAGCCTACAACACCGGGGAGCTGTTTTTT.

This clonotype came up many times. The chain couples TRBV7-9 to TRBJ1-1; D uncertain. Trimming shortened V by 0 bases and J by 5 bases, and 10 bases separated the two germline ends. The CDR3 consists of 14 residues. Looked up from germline, CDR1 is SEHNR and CDR2 is FQNEAQ (reference sequence). The CDR3: CASSLAGRETEAFF. CDR3 nucleotide sequence: TGTGCCAGCAGCTTAGCCGGGAGAGAGACTGAAGCTTTCTTT. The full variable domain, with the rest looked up from reference TRBV7-9 and TRBJ1-1, is DTGVSQNPRHKITKRGQNVTFRCDPISEHNRLYWYRQTLGQGPEFLTYFQNEAQLEKSRLLSDRFSAERPKGSFSTLEIQRTEQGDSAMYLCASSLAGRETEAFFGQGTRLTVV.

This clonotype was counted at least ten times. The V call is TRBV12-3 or TRBV12-4, the J call TRBJ2-7; unclear D gene. CDR3 length: 14 amino acids. V gave up 2 bases and J gave up 7 bases, with 15 bases separating them. The CDR3 reads CASSLIQGLGEQYF. Written as DNA, the CDR3 is TGTGCCAGCAGTTTAATTCAAGGATTGGGGGAGCAGTACTTC.

This chain links TRBV6-2 or TRBV6-3 with TRBJ2-5; 9 bases line up with TRBD2. Germline CDR1 and CDR2: MNHEY and SVGEGT. The CDR3 sequence is 16 residues long. With V trimmed by 4 bases and J by 2 bases, 8 bases remained unmatched. For the CDR3, the DNA is TGTGCCAGCAGTTCTCCTAGCGGGACCTATCAAGAGACCCAGTACTTC. Residues: CASSSPSGTYQETQYF.

This clonotype was recorded many times. The J gene is TRBJ1-6, the V gene TRBV2; 10 bases agree with TRBD1. Germline V lookup: CDR1 SNHLY, CDR2 FYNNEI. The CDR3 is 14 amino acids. J was trimmed by 8 bases and V by 7 bases; bases with no gene match: 5. The CDR3 region is CASIRDRGDSPLHF. The CDR3 region has the DNA TGTGCCAGCATTAGGGACAGGGGAGATTCACCCCTCCACTTT.

J is TRBJ2-2 and V is TRBV6-1, with D unresolved. V gave up 3 bases and J gave up 3 bases, with 5 bases separating them. This CDR3 is 13 amino acids long. Germline CDR1 MNHNS, CDR2 SASEGT. DNA for the CDR3: TGTGCCAGCAGTGACTCGGACACCGGGGAGCTGTTTTTT. It encodes CASSDSDTGELFF.